This T cell receptor beta chain was recorded in a study of blood T cell repertoires in COVID-19 (dated by TCRdb to 2020 to 2022). The study in broad terms: The collaborator samples originated in the United States, Italy and Spain and spanned the acute and convalescent phases of COVID-19. The material from the prospective study consisted of cDNA or gDNA derived from T cells, B-cell-depleted T cells, or PBMCs. Subjects who had been exposed to COVID-19, were actively infected with it, or had recovered from it provided the deeply sampled blood TCRbeta repertoires that made up the dataset. The repertoires were released in a freely available public database intended as a resource for research on the immune response to SARS-CoV-2. Samples were obtained from the ongoing ImmuneRACE study (first 160 participants) and from 1,254 subjects provided by 6 global collaborators. The sample metadata nearly always contained a de-identified subject ID, COVID-19 status, age in years and sex. Where available, HLA class I and class II types were taken from metadata supplied by the sample provider and were not determined by assay-based typing. What the work shows at the level of the full study, not this receptor alone: The quantity of clinical and demographic metadata differed by source and by participant and was supplied without curation.

The germline V gene gives CDR1 as MRHNA and CDR2 as SNTAGT. The junction shows trimming of 9 bases on V and 4 bases on J, and the gene matches do not reach 11 bases of it. The CDR3 numbers 15 residues from cysteine through phenylalanine. Of all the DNA, just the CDR3 is kept, 45 bases in frame from base 1. TCRbeta CDR3 regions were amplified from genomic DNA by means of the immunoSEQ Assay, a bias-controlled multiplex PCR. Concerning the study's data processing: The number of nucleated cells in each sample was estimated from the amplification of reference gene primers within the assay. To quantify the absolute abundance of each unique TCRbeta CDR3 rearrangement, sequence reads were collapsed and filtered. For each sample, productive Simpson clonality was calculated by taking the square root of Simpson's diversity index across productive rearrangements. As stored in TCRdb, this immuneACCESS dataset retains in-frame rearrangements with V and J assigned. A fraction of the clones does not appear; measured against another copy, unresolved V genes explain less than half of the discrepancy, and the remainder lacks a known reason. V, J and clone size reflect that table, while D and trimming were determined from the DNA. The sample has under 150,000 clones on record, about three quarters of them singletons. The ten largest clones represent 9% to 10% of the sample.

Turning to this clone: The antigen this receptor binds is unknown. One base away there is no much larger clone; base qualities are not given.

Whole blood was collected in K2EDTA tubes by collaborating institutions according to the institutions' own protocols. For TCRbeta analysis, collaborator samples were shipped as frozen whole blood, as isolated PBMCs, or as DNA extracted from either sample type. The receptor was derived from a woman aged 45-60 years with active or convalescent COVID-19. Sequenced: peripheral blood. This receptor chain uses TRBV6-4 and TRBJ1-3, and TRBD1 matches 8 of the central bases. At the DNA level, the sequence is TGTGCCAGAGGAACAGGGGGAGTGTTCGGAAACACCATATATTTT. It translates as CARGTGGVFGNTIYF.